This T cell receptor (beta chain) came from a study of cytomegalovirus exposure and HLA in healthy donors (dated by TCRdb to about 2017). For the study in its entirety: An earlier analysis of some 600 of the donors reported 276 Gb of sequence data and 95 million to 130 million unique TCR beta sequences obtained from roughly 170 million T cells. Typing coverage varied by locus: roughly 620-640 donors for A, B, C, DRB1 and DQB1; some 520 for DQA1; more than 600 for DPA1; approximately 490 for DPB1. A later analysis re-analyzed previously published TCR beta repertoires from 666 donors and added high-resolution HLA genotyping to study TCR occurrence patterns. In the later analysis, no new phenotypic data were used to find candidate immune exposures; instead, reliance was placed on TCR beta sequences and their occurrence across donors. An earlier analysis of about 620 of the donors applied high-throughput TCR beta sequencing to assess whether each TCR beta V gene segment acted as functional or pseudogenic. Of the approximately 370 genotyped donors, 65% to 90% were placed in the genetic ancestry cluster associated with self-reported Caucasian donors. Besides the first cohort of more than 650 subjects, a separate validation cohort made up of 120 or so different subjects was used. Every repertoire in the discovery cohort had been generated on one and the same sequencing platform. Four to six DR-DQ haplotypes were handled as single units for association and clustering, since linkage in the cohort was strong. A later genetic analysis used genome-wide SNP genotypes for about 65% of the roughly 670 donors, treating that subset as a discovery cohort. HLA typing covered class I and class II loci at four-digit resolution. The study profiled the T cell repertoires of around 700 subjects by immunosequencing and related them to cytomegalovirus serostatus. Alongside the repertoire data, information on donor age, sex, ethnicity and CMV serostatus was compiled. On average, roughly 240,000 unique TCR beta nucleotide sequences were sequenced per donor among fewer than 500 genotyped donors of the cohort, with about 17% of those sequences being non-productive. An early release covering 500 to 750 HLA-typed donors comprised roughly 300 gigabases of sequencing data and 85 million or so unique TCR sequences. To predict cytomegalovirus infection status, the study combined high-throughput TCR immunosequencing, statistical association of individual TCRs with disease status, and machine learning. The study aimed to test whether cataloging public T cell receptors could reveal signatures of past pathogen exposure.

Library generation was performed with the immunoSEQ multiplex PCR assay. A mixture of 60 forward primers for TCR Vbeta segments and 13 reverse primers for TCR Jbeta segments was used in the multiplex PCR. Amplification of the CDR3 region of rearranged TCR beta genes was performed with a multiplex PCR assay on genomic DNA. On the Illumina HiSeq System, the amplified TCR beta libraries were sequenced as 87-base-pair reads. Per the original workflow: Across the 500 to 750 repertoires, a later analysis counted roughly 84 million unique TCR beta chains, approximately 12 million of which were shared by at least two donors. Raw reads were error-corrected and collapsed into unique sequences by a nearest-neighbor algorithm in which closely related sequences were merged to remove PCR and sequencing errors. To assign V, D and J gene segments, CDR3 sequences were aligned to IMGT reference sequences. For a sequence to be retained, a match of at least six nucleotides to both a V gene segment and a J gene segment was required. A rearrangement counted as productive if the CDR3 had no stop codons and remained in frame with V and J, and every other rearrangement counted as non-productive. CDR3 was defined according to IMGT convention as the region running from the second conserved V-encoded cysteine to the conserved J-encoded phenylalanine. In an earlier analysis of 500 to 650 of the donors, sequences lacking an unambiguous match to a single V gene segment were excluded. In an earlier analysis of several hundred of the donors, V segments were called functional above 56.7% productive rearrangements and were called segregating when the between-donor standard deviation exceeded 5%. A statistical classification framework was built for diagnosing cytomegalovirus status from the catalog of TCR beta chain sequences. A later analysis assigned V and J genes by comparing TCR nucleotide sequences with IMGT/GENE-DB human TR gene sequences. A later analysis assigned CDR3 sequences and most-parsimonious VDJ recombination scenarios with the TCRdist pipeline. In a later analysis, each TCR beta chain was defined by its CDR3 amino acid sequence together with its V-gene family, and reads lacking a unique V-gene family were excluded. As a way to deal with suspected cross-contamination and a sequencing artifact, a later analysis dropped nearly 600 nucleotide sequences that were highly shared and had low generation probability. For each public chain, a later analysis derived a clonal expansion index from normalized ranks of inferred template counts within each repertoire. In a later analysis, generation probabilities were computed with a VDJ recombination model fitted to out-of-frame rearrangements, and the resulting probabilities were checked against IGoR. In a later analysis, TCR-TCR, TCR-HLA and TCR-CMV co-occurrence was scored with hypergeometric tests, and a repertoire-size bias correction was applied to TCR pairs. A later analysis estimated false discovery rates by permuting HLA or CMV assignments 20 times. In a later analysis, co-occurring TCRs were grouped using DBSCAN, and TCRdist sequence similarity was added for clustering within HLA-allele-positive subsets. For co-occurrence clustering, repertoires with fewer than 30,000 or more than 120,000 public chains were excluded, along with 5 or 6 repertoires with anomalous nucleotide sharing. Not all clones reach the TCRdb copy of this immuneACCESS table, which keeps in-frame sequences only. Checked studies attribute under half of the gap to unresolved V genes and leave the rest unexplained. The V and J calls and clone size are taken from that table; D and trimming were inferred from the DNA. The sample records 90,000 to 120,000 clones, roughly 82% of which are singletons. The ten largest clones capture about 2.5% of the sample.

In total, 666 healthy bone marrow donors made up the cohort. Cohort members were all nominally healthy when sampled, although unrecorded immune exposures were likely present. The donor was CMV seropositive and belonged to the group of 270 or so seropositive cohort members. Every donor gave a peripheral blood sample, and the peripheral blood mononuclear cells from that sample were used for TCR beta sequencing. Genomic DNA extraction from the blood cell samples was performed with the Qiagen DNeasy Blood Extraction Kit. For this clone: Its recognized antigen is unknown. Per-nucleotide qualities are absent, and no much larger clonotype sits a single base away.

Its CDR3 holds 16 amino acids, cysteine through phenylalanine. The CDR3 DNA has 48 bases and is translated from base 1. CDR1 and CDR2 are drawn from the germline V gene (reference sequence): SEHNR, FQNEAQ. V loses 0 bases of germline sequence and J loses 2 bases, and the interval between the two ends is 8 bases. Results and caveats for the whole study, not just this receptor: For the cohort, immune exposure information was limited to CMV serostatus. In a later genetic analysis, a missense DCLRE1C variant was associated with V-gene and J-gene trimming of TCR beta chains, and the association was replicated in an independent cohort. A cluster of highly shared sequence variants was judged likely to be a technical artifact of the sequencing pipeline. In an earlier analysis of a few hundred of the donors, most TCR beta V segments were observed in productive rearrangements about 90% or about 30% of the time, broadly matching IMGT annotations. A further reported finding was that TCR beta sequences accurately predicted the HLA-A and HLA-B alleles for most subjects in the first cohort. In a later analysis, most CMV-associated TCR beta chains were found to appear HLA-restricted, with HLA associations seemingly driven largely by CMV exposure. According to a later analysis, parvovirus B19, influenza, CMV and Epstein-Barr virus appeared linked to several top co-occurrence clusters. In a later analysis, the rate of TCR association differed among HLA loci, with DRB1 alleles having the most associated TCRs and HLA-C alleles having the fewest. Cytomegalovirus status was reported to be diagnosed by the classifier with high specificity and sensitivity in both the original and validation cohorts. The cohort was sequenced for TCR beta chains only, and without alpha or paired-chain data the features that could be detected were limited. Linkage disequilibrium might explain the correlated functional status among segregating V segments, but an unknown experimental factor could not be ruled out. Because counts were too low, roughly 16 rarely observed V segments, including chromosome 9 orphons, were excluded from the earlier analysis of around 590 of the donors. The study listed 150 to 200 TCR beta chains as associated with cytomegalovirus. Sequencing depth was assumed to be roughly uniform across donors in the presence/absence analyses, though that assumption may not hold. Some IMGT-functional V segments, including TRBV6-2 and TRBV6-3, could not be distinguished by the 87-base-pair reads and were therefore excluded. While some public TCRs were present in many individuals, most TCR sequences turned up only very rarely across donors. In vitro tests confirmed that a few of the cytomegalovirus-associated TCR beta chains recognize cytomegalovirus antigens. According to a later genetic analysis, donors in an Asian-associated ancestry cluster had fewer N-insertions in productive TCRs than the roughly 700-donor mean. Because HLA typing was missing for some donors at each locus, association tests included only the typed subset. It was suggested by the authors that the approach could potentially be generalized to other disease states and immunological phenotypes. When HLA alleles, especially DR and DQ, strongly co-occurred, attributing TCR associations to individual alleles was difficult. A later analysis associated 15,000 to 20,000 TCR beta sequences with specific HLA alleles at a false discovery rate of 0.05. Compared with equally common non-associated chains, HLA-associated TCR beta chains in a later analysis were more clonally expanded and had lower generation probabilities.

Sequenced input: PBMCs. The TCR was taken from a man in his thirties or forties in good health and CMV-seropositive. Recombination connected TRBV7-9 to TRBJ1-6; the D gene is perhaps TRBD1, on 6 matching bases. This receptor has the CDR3 CASSLARTAYNSPLHF. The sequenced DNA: TGTGCCAGCAGCTTAGCGAGGACAGCCTATAATTCACCCCTCCACTTT.